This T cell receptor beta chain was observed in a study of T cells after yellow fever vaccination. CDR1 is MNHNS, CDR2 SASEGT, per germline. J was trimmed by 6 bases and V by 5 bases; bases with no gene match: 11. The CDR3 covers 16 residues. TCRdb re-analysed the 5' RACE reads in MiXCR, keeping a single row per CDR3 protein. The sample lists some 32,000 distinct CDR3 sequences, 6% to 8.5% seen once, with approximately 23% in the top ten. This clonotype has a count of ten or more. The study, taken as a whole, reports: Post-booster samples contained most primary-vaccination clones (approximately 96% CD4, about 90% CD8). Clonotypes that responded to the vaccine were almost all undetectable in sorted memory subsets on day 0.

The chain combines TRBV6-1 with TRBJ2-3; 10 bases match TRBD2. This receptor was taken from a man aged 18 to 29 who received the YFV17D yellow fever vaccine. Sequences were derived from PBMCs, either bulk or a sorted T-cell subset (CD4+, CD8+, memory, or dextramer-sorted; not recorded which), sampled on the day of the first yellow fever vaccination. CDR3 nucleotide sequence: TGTGCCAGCAGTCAGCTAGCGGGGGCCCTTAGGGATACGCAGTATTTT. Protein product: CASSQLAGALRDTQYF.